A single sample is the source of the 15 T cell receptor beta chains below, sequenced in a study of cytomegalovirus exposure and HLA in healthy donors. PCR amplification relied on 60 Vbeta primers (plus 13 Jbeta primers). Libraries were prepared by immunoSEQ multiplex PCR; TCRdb keeps only in-frame clonotypes and omits some of them. The table has 75,000 to 95,000 clones, roughly 63% seen once; the top ten hold roughly 6%. Sequenced sample: PBMCs. These receptors were taken from a woman aged 25 to 39 in good health and CMV-seronegative.

The rearrangement joins TRBV9 to TRBJ1-1, with D tentatively TRBD1 (6 bases). The V end was cut by 3 bases, the J end by 6 bases, with 21 bases between. Germline V CDR1 and CDR2: SGDLS, YYNGEE. The CDR3 is 16 residues long. For the CDR3, the DNA is TGTGCCAGCAGCGCCCACGCGGACAGCGGTTTGCCTGAAGCTTTCTTT. It translates to CASSAHADSGLPEAFF.

The chain carries TRBV6-4 and TRBJ2-2, with a tentative D call TRBD2 (6 bases). Germline CDR1 is MRHNA and CDR2 is SNTAGT. Trimming stripped 3 bases from V and 1 base from J, with 12 bases between. CDR3 size: 16 residues. The CDR3 DNA reads TGTGCCAGCAGTGAAACGATAGCGGAGAACACCGGGGAGCTGTTTTTT. Protein sequence: CASSETIAENTGELFF.

The chain has TRBV18 and TRBJ2-5; possible D gene TRBD2, 6 bases. Trimming shortened V by 2 bases and J by 7 bases, and 14 bases separated the two germline ends. CDR1 and CDR2 from the germline V gene are KGHSH and LQKENI. This CDR3 contains 14 residues. CDR3 DNA sequence: TGTGCCAGCTCACCAGCGGAGGGGCGGGCGACCCAGTACTTC. It specifies CASSPAEGRATQYF.

This clone was found a few times. The rearrangement links TRBV10-3 to TRBJ2-3; tentatively, D is TRBD2 (6 bases). The CDR3 is 15 residues long. Germline V gene sequence: CDR1 ENHRY, CDR2 SYGVKD. V was clipped by 4 bases and J by 4 bases, with 15 bases between them. CDR3 amino acids: CAISAPSEASDTQYF. Here the CDR3 DNA reads TGTGCCATCAGTGCCCCTAGCGAGGCCTCAGATACGCAGTATTTT.

A few counts support this clone. The chain combines TRBV5-1 with TRBJ1-2, with 10 bases matching TRBD1. Per the germline V gene, CDR1 is SGHRS and CDR2 is YFSETQ. Germline trimming cut 0 bases from V and 4 bases from J; bases unmatched to any gene: 3. CDR3 size: 15 residues. In DNA form, the CDR3 reads TGCGCCAGCAGCTTGGCGACAGGGGGCAGCTATGGCTACACCTTC. Residues: CASSLATGGSYGYTF.

The V call is TRBV28, the J call TRBJ2-1; 14 positions agree with TRBD2. There are 16 residues in the CDR3. Trimming at V came to 2 bases and at J to 8 bases, leaving 5 bases not matched to a gene. CDR1 and CDR2 (germline): MDHEN, SYDVKM. The CDR3 spells CASSLSGLAGGDEQFF. The CDR3 nucleotides are TGTGCCAGCAGTTTAAGCGGACTAGCGGGAGGCGATGAGCAGTTCTTC.

The chain carries TRBV5-1 and TRBJ2-1; TRBD2 agrees at 14 bases. Trimming removed 4 bases from V and 7 bases from J; junction bases left unmatched: 4. This CDR3 comprises 15 residues. Germline values: CDR1 SGHRS, CDR2 YFSETQ. DNA for the CDR3: TGCGCCAGCAGCCCGGGACTAGCGGGGGAGAATGAGCAGTTCTTC. The encoded protein is CASSPGLAGENEQFF.

V is TRBV28 and J is TRBJ2-3; the match to TRBD2 covers 12 bases. Germline lookup yields CDR1 MDHEN and CDR2 SYDVKM. This CDR3 has 17 amino acids. V gave up 5 bases and J gave up 3 bases; unmatched junction bases: 9. CDR3 DNA: TGTGCCAGCAGTAGTTCCGGGACTAGCGGGCGAACAGATACGCAGTATTTT. Its translation is CASSSSGTSGRTDTQYF.

The chain recombines TRBV4-1 with TRBJ1-1; the D gene is possibly TRBD1 (6 bases). The CDR3 loop spans 15 amino acids. V dropped 1 base and J dropped 0 bases, with 9 bases sitting between them. Germline V gives CDR1 MGHRA, CDR2 YSYEKL. This CDR3 is CASSQGTAVNTEAFF. The CDR3 DNA reads TGCGCCAGCAGCCAAGGGACAGCAGTGAACACTGAAGCTTTCTTT.

The V and J genes are TRBV15 and TRBJ1-3; no firm D call. Germline V gene sequence: CDR1 LNHNV, CDR2 YYDKDF (reference sequence). The CDR3 is made up of 18 amino acids. V dropped 0 bases and J dropped 0 bases, with 15 bases sitting between them. CDR3 sequence (DNA): TGTGCCACCAGCAGAGATCGGCGGGCCAGTCTCTCTGGAAACACCATATATTTT. Its translation is CATSRDRRASLSGNTIYF.

As DNA, the CDR3 is TGTGCCAGTAGGACGACAGTAACGTCGCCCCAGCATTTT. Translated: CASRTTVTSPQHF. The V gene is TRBV19, the J gene TRBJ1-5; tentatively, D is TRBD1 (5 bases). The germline CDR1 and CDR2 sequences are LNHDA and SQIVND (reference sequence). This CDR3 region has 13 residues. Trimming left V 6 bases short and J 9 bases short, with 15 bases between.

CDR3 loop: CASGSGGRTDTQYF. Here the CDR3 DNA reads TGTGCCAGCGGTTCGGGGGGGCGTACAGATACGCAGTATTTT. The rearrangement joins TRBV13 to TRBJ2-3, with 8 bases lining up with TRBD2. CDR1 PRHDT and CDR2 FYEKMQ come from the germline V gene (reference sequence). CDR3 size: 14 residues. The V segment lost 8 bases and the J segment 3 bases; nucleotides outside the gene matches: 7.

This clone appeared once. V gene TRBV27 combines with J gene TRBJ2-1; TRBD2 agrees at 11 bases. Germline assignment: CDR1 MNHEY and CDR2 SMNVEV (reference sequence). Unmatched junction bases numbered 5, after V lost 1 base and J lost 0 bases. The CDR3 spans 18 residues. Written as DNA, the CDR3 is TGTGCCAGCAGTTTATTGGGGACTAGCGGATACTCCTACAATGAGCAGTTCTTC. It encodes CASSLLGTSGYSYNEQFF.

This chain joins TRBV10-2 and TRBJ2-7; D unclear. The CDR3 has 12 amino acids. Per the germline V gene, CDR1 is WSHSY and CDR2 is SAAADI. The V and J ends lost 4 bases and 12 bases respectively, with 16 bases between them. The CDR3 DNA reads as TGCGCCAGCAGTGCGCCCCTGGCTCTCCCGTACTTC. Its translation: CASSAPLALPYF.

This chain connects TRBV7-2 to TRBJ2-7; possible D gene TRBD2, 6 bases. Germline values: CDR1 SGHTA, CDR2 FQGNSA. CDR3 size: 14 residues. The ends were cut back, 0 bases at V and 0 bases at J, with 6 bases in the middle. CDR3 sequence: CASSLASGSYEQYF. The CDR3 coding sequence is TGTGCCAGCAGCTTAGCTAGCGGCTCCTACGAGCAGTACTTC.